Below, 23 T cell receptor beta chains from the same sample are listed, as sequenced in a study of T cell changes during pregnancy in multiple sclerosis. Some clones are missing from TCRdb's copy, which holds only in-frame ones; the method was immunoSEQ multiplex PCR. The repertoire consists of about 93,000 clones, with almost 95% occurring once and the leading ten covering 2% to 2.5%. Sequenced here: peripheral blood, sampled after pregnancy. These receptors originate from a female donor with multiple sclerosis, enrolled in a pregnancy study.

The chain links TRBV27 to TRBJ2-1; D is possibly TRBD2 (6 bases). Trimming pared 3 bases from V and 10 bases from J, leaving 13 bases between. Germline CDR1 is MNHEY and CDR2 is SMNVEV (reference sequence). The CDR3 covers 13 residues. The CDR3: CASSLSLGLEQFF. For the CDR3, the DNA is TGTGCCAGCAGTTTGTCACTGGGACTCGAGCAGTTCTTC.

The rearrangement uses TRBV5-4 and TRBJ2-5; 8 nucleotides line up with TRBD1. The CDR3 covers 14 residues. Germline CDR1 is SGHNT and CDR2 is YYREEE (reference sequence). The V gene end was trimmed by 2 bases and the J gene end by 3 bases; junction bases not matched to a gene: 3. CDR3 residues: CASSLQGVEETQYF. CDR3 bases: TGTGCCAGCAGCTTACAGGGGGTAGAAGAGACCCAGTACTTC.

V is TRBV7-9 and J is TRBJ1-1; 9 bases agree with TRBD1. The V gene's germline CDR1 is SEHNR and CDR2 FQNEAQ (reference sequence). Losses at the gene ends were 5 bases for V and 1 base for J; bases not matched to a gene: 5. The CDR3 length is 15 residues. The chain's CDR3 is CASSPGQGTNTEAFF. CDR3 sequence (DNA): TGTGCCAGCAGCCCGGGACAGGGAACGAACACTGAAGCTTTCTTT.

V is TRBV25-1 and J is TRBJ2-1, with TRBD2 identical over 8 bases. Per germline, CDR1 MGHDK and CDR2 SYGVNS. This CDR3 contains 15 residues. Losses at the gene ends were 2 bases for V and 8 bases for J; bases not matched to a gene: 8. Written as DNA, the CDR3 is TGTGCCAGCAGTGAACCCAGCGGGAGCGGGGATGAGCAGTTCTTC. Translated, it gives CASSEPSGSGDEQFF.

The chain carries TRBV7-6 and TRBJ1-2, with D possibly TRBD1 on 5 matching bases. The CDR3 sequence is 15 residues long. Germline CDR1 is SGHVS and CDR2 is FNYEAQ. Trimming stripped 1 base from V and 6 bases from J, with 15 bases between. In nucleotides, the CDR3 is TGTGCCAGCAGCTTAGGGAGCGGGGGTGGCAATGGCTACACCTTC. This translates into CASSLGSGGGNGYTF.

V is TRBV7-9 and J is TRBJ2-6; tentatively, D is TRBD1 (5 bases). V lost 1 base and J lost 2, with 18 bases in between. The germline V gene encodes CDR1 SEHNR and CDR2 FQNEAQ (reference sequence). The CDR3 covers 19 residues. In DNA form, the CDR3 reads TGTGCCAGCAGCTTAGGAGACGGCAGGGTACAGGCTGGGGCCAACGTCCTGACTTTC. Translated, it gives CASSLGDGRVQAGANVLTF. Supplemented by reference TRBV7-9 and TRBJ2-6, the full variable domain reads DTGVSQNPRHKITKRGQNVTFRCDPISEHNRLYWYRQTLGQGPEFLTYFQNEAQLEKSRLLSDRFSAERPKGSFSTLEIQRTEQGDSAMYLCASSLGDGRVQAGANVLTFGAGSRLTVL.

Only one count was recorded for this clone. The chain uses TRBV9 and TRBJ1-6, with a weak D call TRBD1 (6 bases). CDR3 length: 14 residues. Germline V gene data show CDR1 as SGDLS and CDR2 as YYNGEE. Trimming shortened V by 1 base and J by 6 bases, and 8 bases separated the two germline ends. The CDR3 is CASSVTDSNSPLHF. In DNA, the CDR3 is TGTGCCAGCAGCGTAACGGACAGTAATTCACCCCTCCACTTT.

The V gene is TRBV5-1, the J gene TRBJ1-2; TRBD1 matches 7 bases. Germline V gene lookup returns CDR1 SGHRS and CDR2 YFSETQ. V shed 0 bases and J 2 bases; nucleotides not matched to a gene: 4. This CDR3 contains 15 residues. In nucleotides, the CDR3 is TGCGCCAGCAGCTTGGGGCCAGGGGGAAACTATGGCTACACCTTC. It translates to CASSLGPGGNYGYTF.

In its sample, this clone was seen once. The gene calls are TRBV2 and TRBJ2-7; D is unclear. CDR1 SNHLY and CDR2 FYNNEI come from the germline V gene. The CDR3 extends over 14 amino acids. Trimming stripped 7 bases from V and 6 bases from J, with 19 bases between. Written as DNA, the CDR3 is TGTGCCAGCATTCCTACGACCGCCTCGGGCGAGCAGTACTTC. Its translation is CASIPTTASGEQYF.

The chain combines TRBV7-2 with TRBJ1-2, with 8 bases that match TRBD1. The CDR3 totals 14 residues. The J segment lost 7 bases and the V segment lost 4 bases, leaving 8 bases of the junction unmatched. Germline V gene sequence: CDR1 SGHTA, CDR2 FQGNSA. The CDR3: CASSSARGRVGYTF. In nucleotides, the CDR3 is TGTGCCAGCAGCTCAGCCAGGGGGCGCGTTGGCTACACCTTC. The whole variable domain, filled in from reference TRBV7-2 and TRBJ1-2, reads GAGVSQSPSNKVTEKGKDVELRCDPISGHTALYWYRQSLGQGLEFLIYFQGNSAPDKSGLPSDRFSAERTGGSVSTLTIQRTQQEDSAVYLCASSSARGRVGYTFGSGTRLTVV.

This clone was seen just once. The chain recombines TRBV14 with TRBJ1-1; D is possibly TRBD1 (6 bases). The CDR3 is made up of 13 amino acids. V was clipped by 4 bases and J by 6 bases, with 12 bases between them. Germline assignment: CDR1 SGHDN and CDR2 FVKESK. The CDR3 region is CASSPTGFPEAFF. Here the CDR3 DNA reads TGTGCCAGCAGCCCGACAGGATTCCCTGAAGCTTTCTTT.

This chain links TRBV11-2 with TRBJ1-1, with a weak D call TRBD1 (6 bases). The CDR3 extends over 14 amino acids. The V and J ends lost 4 bases and 11 bases respectively, with 20 bases between them. From germline, CDR1 is SGHAT and CDR2 FQNNGV. The chain's CDR3 is CASSSQGGALRAFF. DNA for the CDR3: TGTGCCAGCAGCTCTCAAGGGGGGGCTTTGCGGGCTTTCTTT. The whole variable domain, filled in from reference TRBV11-2 and TRBJ1-1, reads EAGVAQSPRYKIIEKRQSVAFWCNPISGHATLYWYQQILGQGPKLLIQFQNNGVVDDSQLPKDRFSAERLKGVDSTLKIQPAKLEDSAVYLCASSSQGGALRAFFGQGTRLTVV.

This clone was seen only once. The rearrangement links TRBV6-1 to TRBJ2-7; D is perhaps TRBD1 (5 bases). V dropped 7 bases and J dropped 4 bases, with 8 bases sitting between them. Germline lookup yields CDR1 MNHNS and CDR2 SASEGT. This CDR3 contains 11 residues. The CDR3 DNA reads TGTGCCAGCAAACAGGCTTACGAGCAGTACTTC. Protein product: CASKQAYEQYF.

The gene calls are TRBV19 and TRBJ2-2; TRBD1 might be the D (6 bases). This CDR3 is built from 14 residues. CDR1 and CDR2 (germline): LNHDA, SQIVND (reference sequence). V dropped 1 base and J dropped 6 bases, with 9 bases sitting between them. CDR3 sequence: CASSIVRGAGELFF. The CDR3 bases are TGTGCCAGTAGTATAGTCAGGGGCGCCGGGGAGCTGTTTTTT.

The CDR3, as DNA: TGTGCCAGCAGCTTAGGGTGGGGGGGGTCCTCCTACGAGCAGTACTTC. It codes for CASSLGWGGSSYEQYF. The chain is built from TRBV7-2 and TRBJ2-7; 7 bases agree with TRBD2. The CDR3 is made up of 16 amino acids. Losses at the gene ends were 1 base for V and 0 bases for J; bases not matched to a gene: 6. CDR1 and CDR2 (germline): SGHTA, FQGNSA.

The CDR3 sequence is CASSLGTSEQYF. The CDR3 bases are TGTGCCAGCAGTTTGGGGACTAGCGAGCAGTACTTC. V usage is TRBV27 and J usage is TRBJ2-7; 8 bases are a match to TRBD2. The CDR3 is made up of 12 amino acids. The germline V gene encodes CDR1 MNHEY and CDR2 SMNVEV (reference sequence). Trimming cost V 3 bases and J 6 bases; bases outside gene matches: 1.

V and J are TRBV9 and TRBJ2-1; TRBD1 matches at 9 bases. This CDR3 is built from 14 residues. From germline, CDR1 is SGDLS and CDR2 YYNGEE. V lost 3 bases to trimming and J lost 6 bases; unmatched junction nucleotides: 4. This CDR3 is CASSGKTGGNEQFF. The CDR3 bases are TGTGCCAGCAGCGGGAAGACAGGGGGCAATGAGCAGTTCTTC.

The chain combines TRBV6-5 with TRBJ2-5; 10 bases fit TRBD2. The germline CDR1 and CDR2 sequences are MNHEY and SVGAGI. The V gene end was trimmed by 6 bases and the J gene end by 5 bases; junction bases not matched to a gene: 9. CDR3 length: 15 residues. In DNA form, the CDR3 reads TGTGCCAGCAGACAGAGCGGGGGGGAGGGGGAGACCCAGTACTTC. It specifies CASRQSGGEGETQYF.

The gene calls are TRBV5-1 and TRBJ1-1, with TRBD1 as a possible D gene (6 bases). The CDR3 loop spans 15 amino acids. Per germline, CDR1 SGHRS and CDR2 YFSETQ. V was cut by 1 base and J by 4 bases, with 14 bases left in between. CDR3 coding DNA: TGCGCCAGCAGCTTGACAGGGTCGAGGGGCACTGAAGCTTTCTTT. Protein product: CASSLTGSRGTEAFF.

V is TRBV25-1 and J is TRBJ2-5; 7 bases fit TRBD2. The CDR3 is 16 residues long. J lost 7 bases, V lost 1 base, and 12 bases had no gene match. Germline V gene lookup returns CDR1 MGHDK and CDR2 SYGVNS. As DNA, the CDR3 is TGTGCCAGCAGTGAATCAGGGCAGCGCGGGGGATTGACCCAGTACTTC. Translated: CASSESGQRGGLTQYF.

The chain couples TRBV11-1 to TRBJ1-1, with D maybe TRBD1 (5 bases). CDR1 SGHAT and CDR2 FQDESV come from the germline V gene (reference sequence). CDR3 size: 13 residues. The V gene lost 3 bases and the J gene lost 2 bases, with 7 bases spanning the gap. The CDR3: CASSLQGNTEAFF. The CDR3, as DNA: TGTGCCAGCAGCTTGCAGGGCAACACTGAAGCTTTCTTT.

The rearrangement joins TRBV4-3 to TRBJ2-1; 8 positions match TRBD1. The trim removed 4 bases at V and 5 bases at J, leaving 13 bases unmatched. The germline gives CDR1 LGHNA, CDR2 YSLEER. The length of the CDR3 is 17 residues. The CDR3 DNA reads as TGCGCCAGCAGCCGCGGCGGTTACAGGGGGAGAAACAATGAGCAGTTCTTC. Encoded protein: CASSRGGYRGRNNEQFF.

This clone has only one observation. The chain has TRBV27 and TRBJ2-2; D perhaps matches TRBD1 (6 bases). V gave up 6 bases and J gave up 6 bases, with 17 bases separating them. The V gene's germline CDR1 is MNHEY and CDR2 SMNVEV (reference sequence). The CDR3 runs 15 residues. As DNA, the CDR3 is TGTGCCAGCAGACTACTAACTACAGGGCCCGGGGAGCTGTTTTTT. It specifies CASRLLTTGPGELFF.